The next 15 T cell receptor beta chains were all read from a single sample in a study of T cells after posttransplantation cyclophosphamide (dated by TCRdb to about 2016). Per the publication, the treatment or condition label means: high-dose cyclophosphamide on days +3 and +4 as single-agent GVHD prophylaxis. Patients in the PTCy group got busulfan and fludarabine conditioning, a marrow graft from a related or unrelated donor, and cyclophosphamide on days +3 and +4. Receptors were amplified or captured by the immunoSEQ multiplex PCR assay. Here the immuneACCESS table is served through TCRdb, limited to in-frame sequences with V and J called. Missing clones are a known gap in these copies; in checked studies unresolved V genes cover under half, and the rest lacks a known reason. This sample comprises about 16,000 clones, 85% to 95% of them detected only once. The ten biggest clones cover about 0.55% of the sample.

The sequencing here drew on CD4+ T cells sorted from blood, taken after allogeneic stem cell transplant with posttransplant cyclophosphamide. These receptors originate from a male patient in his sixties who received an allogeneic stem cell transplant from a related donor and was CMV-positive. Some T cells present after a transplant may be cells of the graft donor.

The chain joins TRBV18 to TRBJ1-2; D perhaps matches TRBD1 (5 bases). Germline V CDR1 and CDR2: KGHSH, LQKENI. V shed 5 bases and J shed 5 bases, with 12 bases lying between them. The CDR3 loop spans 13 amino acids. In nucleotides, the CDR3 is TGTGCCAGCTCATCGGGACGGGGGTATGGCTACACCTTC. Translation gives CASSSGRGYGYTF.

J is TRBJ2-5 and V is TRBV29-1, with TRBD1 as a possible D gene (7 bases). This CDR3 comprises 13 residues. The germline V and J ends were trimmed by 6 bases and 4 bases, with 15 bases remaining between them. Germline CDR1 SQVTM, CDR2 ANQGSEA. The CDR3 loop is CSVVGQGGETQYF. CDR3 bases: TGCAGCGTCGTGGGGCAGGGGGGAGAGACCCAGTACTTC.

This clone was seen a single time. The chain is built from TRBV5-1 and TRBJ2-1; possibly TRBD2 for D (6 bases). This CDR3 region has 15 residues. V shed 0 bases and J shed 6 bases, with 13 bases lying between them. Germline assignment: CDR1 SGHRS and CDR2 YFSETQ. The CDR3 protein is CASSLGGRGLNEQFF. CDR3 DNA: TGCGCCAGCAGCTTGGGAGGTCGGGGACTCAATGAGCAGTTCTTC.

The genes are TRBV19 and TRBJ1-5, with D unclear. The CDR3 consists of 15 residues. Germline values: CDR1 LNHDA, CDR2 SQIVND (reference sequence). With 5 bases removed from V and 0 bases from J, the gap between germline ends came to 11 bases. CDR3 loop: CASSWRPNSNQPQHF. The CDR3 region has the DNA TGTGCCAGTAGTTGGAGGCCGAATAGCAATCAGCCCCAGCATTTT.

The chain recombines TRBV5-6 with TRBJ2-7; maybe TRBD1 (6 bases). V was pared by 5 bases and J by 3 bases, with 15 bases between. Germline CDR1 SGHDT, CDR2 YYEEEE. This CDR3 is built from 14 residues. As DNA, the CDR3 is TGTGCCAGCAGGAGTACAGGGAAAAGCTACGAGCAGTACTTC. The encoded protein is CASRSTGKSYEQYF.

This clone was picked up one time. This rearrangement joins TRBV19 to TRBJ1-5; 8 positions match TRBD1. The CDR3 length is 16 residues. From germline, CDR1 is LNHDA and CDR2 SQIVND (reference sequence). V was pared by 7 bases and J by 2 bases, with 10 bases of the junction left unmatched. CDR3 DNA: TGTGCCAGTACCTCAGTCGGGACAGGACGCAATCAGCCCCAGCATTTT. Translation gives CASTSVGTGRNQPQHF. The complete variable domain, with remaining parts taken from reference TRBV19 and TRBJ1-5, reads DGGITQSPKYLFRKEGQNVTLSCEQNLNHDAMYWYRQDPGQGLRLIYYSQIVNDFQKGDIAEGYSVSREKKESFPLTVTSAQKNPTAFYLCASTSVGTGRNQPQHFGDGTRLSIL.

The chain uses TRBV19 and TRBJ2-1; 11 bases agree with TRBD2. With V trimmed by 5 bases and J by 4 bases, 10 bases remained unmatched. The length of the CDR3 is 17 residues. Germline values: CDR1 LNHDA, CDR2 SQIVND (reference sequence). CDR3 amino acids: CASSESQSSGGYNEQFF. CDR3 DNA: TGTGCCAGTAGTGAAAGCCAGTCTAGCGGGGGGTACAATGAGCAGTTCTTC.

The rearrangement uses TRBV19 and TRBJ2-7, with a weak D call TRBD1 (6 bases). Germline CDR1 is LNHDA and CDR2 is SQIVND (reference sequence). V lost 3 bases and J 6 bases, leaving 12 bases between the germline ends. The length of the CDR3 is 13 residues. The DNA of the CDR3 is TGTGCCAGTAGTATTAACAAGGACAGCGAGCAGTACTTC. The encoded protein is CASSINKDSEQYF.

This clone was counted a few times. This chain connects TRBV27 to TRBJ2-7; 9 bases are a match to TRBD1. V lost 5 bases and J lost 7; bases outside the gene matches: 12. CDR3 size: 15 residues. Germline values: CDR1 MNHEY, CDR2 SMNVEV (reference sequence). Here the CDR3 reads CASSIYRGQGREQYF. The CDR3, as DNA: TGTGCCAGCAGTATATACCGCGGACAGGGGAGGGAGCAGTACTTC.

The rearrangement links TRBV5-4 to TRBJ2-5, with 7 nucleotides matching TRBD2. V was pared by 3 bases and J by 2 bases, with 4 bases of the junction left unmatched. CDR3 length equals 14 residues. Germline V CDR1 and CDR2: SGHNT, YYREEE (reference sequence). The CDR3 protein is CASSSGAGQETQYF. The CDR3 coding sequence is TGTGCCAGCAGCTCGGGAGCGGGACAAGAGACCCAGTACTTC. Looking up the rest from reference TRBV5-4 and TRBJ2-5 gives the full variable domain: ETGVTQSPTHLIKTRGQQVTLRCSSQSGHNTVSWYQQALGQGPQFIFQYYREEENGRGNFPPRFSGLQFPNYSSELNVNALELDDSALYLCASSSGAGQETQYFGPGTRLLVL.

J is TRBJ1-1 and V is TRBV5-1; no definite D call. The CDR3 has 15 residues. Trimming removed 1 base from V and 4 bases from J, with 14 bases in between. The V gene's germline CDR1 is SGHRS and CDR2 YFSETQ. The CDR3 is CASSLLAAGGTEAFF. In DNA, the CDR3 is TGCGCCAGCAGCTTGCTTGCGGCGGGAGGCACTGAAGCTTTCTTT.

CDR3 region: CASSLAGTGGDEQYF. The CDR3 DNA reads as TGCGCCAGCAGCTTGGCCGGGACAGGGGGCGACGAGCAGTACTTC. The chain has TRBV5-1 and TRBJ2-7, with 12 nucleotides matching TRBD1. The V gene end was trimmed by 0 bases and the J gene end by 5 bases; junction bases not matched to a gene: 3. Germline assignment: CDR1 SGHRS and CDR2 YFSETQ. This CDR3 has 15 residues.

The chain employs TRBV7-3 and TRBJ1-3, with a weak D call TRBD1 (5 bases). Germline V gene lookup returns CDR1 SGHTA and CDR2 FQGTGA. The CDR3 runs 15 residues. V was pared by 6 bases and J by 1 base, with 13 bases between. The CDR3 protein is CASSPTGASGNTIYF. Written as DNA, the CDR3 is TGTGCCAGCAGTCCTACAGGAGCTTCTGGAAACACCATATATTTT.

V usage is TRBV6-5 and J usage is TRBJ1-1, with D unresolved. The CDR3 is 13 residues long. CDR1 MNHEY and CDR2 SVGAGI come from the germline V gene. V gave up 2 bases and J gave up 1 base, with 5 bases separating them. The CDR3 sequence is CASSYGQNTEAFF. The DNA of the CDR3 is TGTGCCAGCAGTTACGGCCAGAACACTGAAGCTTTCTTT.

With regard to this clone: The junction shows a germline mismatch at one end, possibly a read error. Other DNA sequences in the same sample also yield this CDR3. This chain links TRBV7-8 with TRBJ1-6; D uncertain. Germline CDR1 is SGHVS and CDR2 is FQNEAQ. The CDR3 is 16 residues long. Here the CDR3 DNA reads TGTGCCAGCAGCTTAGCAAGGAGCTCCTATAATTCCCCCCTCCACTTT. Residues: CASSLARSSYNSPLHF.